The T cell receptor beta chain described here comes from a study of T-cell memory formation after mild COVID-19. 5'RACE, which relied on constant-segment primers, yielded TCR alpha and TCR beta cDNA libraries carrying sample barcodes and UMIs. TCRdb processed the 5' RACE reads anew with MiXCR; each CDR3 protein has one entry. Of 120,000 to 150,000 distinct CDR3 sequences in the sample, approximately 21% were seen once. Germline lookup yields CDR1 SGDLS and CDR2 YYNGEE. V was clipped by 3 bases and J by 9 bases; unmatched bases: 6. The CDR3 has 13 amino acids. Study-level points and caveats: CD4/CD8 balance held among clones contracting day 15 to 85, and later expanders leaned CD4+.

A word on this clonotype: As yet, its antigen is unknown.

V is TRBV9 and J is TRBJ2-4; 7 bases are shared with TRBD1. This TCR was sampled from an adult woman who had mild COVID-19 (a few samples of this study predate the infection). Cell type and time point are not known. Material for sequencing was PBMCs or a T cell subset sorted from them (not recorded which). The CDR3 DNA sequence: TGTGCCAGCAGCGCCCCCGGGACAGCCATTCAGTACTTC. Its translation: CASSAPGTAIQYF.